These T cell receptor beta chains were read from a single sample in a study of CD8+CD57+ T cells in acquired aplastic anemia. TCRdb re-called the reads with MiXCR, one entry per CDR3 protein. The data show approximately 470,000 distinct CDR3 sequences, around 33% seen once. Sequencing input: sorted CD4+, CD8+, or CD8+CD57+ T cells (not recorded which) from PBMCs. The receptors were sampled from a human donor with aplastic anemia. Each CDR3 is given with its conserved first and last residue. D genes are given only for firm matches. Only some rows state a clone size, as once, few, many or a class for expanded clones.

TRBJ1-2 | TRBV29-1 | few | . | CSVENYLGDAYGYTF | TGCAGCGTTGAAAACTATCTAGGGGATGCGTACGGCTACACCTTC
TRBJ1-6 | TRBV30 | few | TRBD1 | CAWRDKTGKKPLHF | TGTGCCTGGAGAGACAAGACAGGGAAGAAACCCCTCCACTTT
TRBJ1-3 | TRBV2 | few | TRBD1 | CASTSPGDSRNTIYF | TGTGCCAGCACGTCACCCGGGGACAGTAGGAACACCATATATTTT
TRBJ1-2 | TRBV7-2 | . | . | CTSSLKAPNRDGYTF | TGTACCAGCAGCTTAAAGGCCCCAAACAGGGACGGCTACACCTTC
TRBJ2-7 | TRBV10-3 | . | . | CAIRESYEQYF | TGTGCCATCAGGGAATCCTACGAGCAGTACTTC
TRBJ1-2 | TRBV7-6 | many | . | CASSLDNYGYTF | TGTGCCAGCAGCTTAGACAACTATGGCTACACCTTC
TRBJ1-2 | TRBV7-9 | many | . | CASSLGTLGYTF | TGTGCCAGCAGCCTAGGTACTCTTGGCTACACCTTC
TRBJ2-5 | TRBV4-3 | . | TRBD2 | CASSQDRTSGGNQETQYF | TGCGCCAGCAGCCAAGACCGGACTAGCGGGGGGAACCAAGAGACCCAGTACTTC
TRBJ1-2 | TRBV15 | many | . | CATSRDMTGQHTGYTF | TGTGCCACCAGCAGAGATATGACAGGTCAACATACAGGCTACACCTTC
TRBJ1-2 | TRBV2 | . | . | CASSASPNRERNYGYTF | TGTGCCAGCAGTGCTAGCCCTAACAGGGAACGTAACTATGGCTACACCTTC
TRBJ2-7 | TRBV20-1 | many | . | CSGTDRPSYEQYF | TGCAGTGGGACGGACCGGCCGTCCTACGAGCAGTACTTC
TRBJ2-2 | TRBV5-6 | . | TRBD2 | CARSLVAGGTGELFF | TGTGCCCGCAGCTTGGTGGCGGGAGGCACCGGGGAGCTGTTTTTT
TRBJ2-3 | TRBV10-3 | . | TRBD2 | CAIQTTSGRTDTQYF | TGTGCCATACAAACGACTAGCGGACGCACAGATACGCAGTATTTT
TRBJ2-7 | TRBV7-9 | few | . | CASSGDFGVREQYF | TGTGCCAGCAGCGGGGACTTCGGGGTCCGCGAGCAGTACTTC
TRBJ2-3 | TRBV5-1 | many | . | CASRTDSTDTQYF | TGCGCCAGCAGGACGGACAGCACAGATACGCAGTATTTT
TRBJ1-3 | TRBV29-1 | few | TRBD1 | CSVAQGDRNTIYF | TGCAGCGTTGCGCAGGGGGACAGAAACACCATATATTTT
TRBJ1-4 | TRBV7-8 | . | TRBD1 | CASSVGQGPTNEKLFF | TGTGCCAGCAGCGTCGGACAGGGGCCAACTAATGAAAAACTGTTTTTT
TRBJ2-7 | TRBV29-1 | many | . | CSVGDPGGEQYF | TGCAGCGTTGGAGACCCTGGTGGCGAGCAGTACTTC
TRBJ2-5 | TRBV20-1 | . | . | CSARQTVGVGTQYF | TGCAGTGCTAGACAGACAGTCGGGGTTGGGACCCAGTACTTC
TRBJ1-4 | TRBV29-1 | many | . | CSVGAAATNEKLFF | TGCAGCGTTGGGGCAGCTGCAACTAATGAAAAACTGTTTTTT
TRBJ1-1 | TRBV4-1 | few | . | CASSVGGEAEAFF | TGCGCCAGCAGCGTCGGGGGGGAGGCTGAAGCTTTCTTT
TRBJ2-1 | TRBV6-1 | few | TRBD1 | CASRAGQVNEQFF | TGTGCCAGCCGGGCAGGACAGGTCAATGAGCAGTTCTTC
TRBJ1-2 | TRBV7-8 | many | TRBD1 | CASSISGQGIAGYTF | TGTGCCAGCAGCATAAGCGGACAGGGAATAGCAGGCTACACCTTC
TRBJ1-1 | TRBV5-1 | few | . | CASSLDHRSAEAFF | TGCGCCAGCAGCTTGGATCATCGGTCTGCTGAAGCTTTCTTT
TRBJ2-1 | TRBV5-1 | . | . | CASSLVAISSYNEQFF | TGCGCCAGCAGCTTGGTGGCGATCAGCTCCTACAATGAGCAGTTCTTC
TRBJ1-2 | TRBV7-2 | . | TRBD1 | CASSPGTVDYGYTF | TGTGCCAGCAGCCCGGGGACAGTTGACTATGGCTACACCTTC
TRBJ1-6 | TRBV6-2/TRBV6-3 | . | . | CASSYSLTGTSPSYNSPLHF | TGTGCCAGCAGTTACTCTCTCACGGGGACCAGCCCCTCCTATAATTCACCCCTCCACTTT
TRBJ2-1 | TRBV5-5 | few | . | CASSATGTLDNEQFF | TGTGCCAGCAGTGCGACCGGGACGCTGGACAATGAGCAGTTCTTC
TRBJ2-7 | TRBV7-9 | . | . | CASSTTGRAYEQYF | TGTGCCAGCAGCACGACAGGGAGGGCATACGAGCAGTACTTC
TRBJ2-7 | TRBV27 | few | . | CASSLSGEVGYEQYF | TGTGCCAGCAGTTTATCGGGGGAGGTGGGCTACGAGCAGTACTTC
TRBJ2-7 | TRBV7-2 | many | . | CASSLSGFEQYF | TGTGCCAGCAGCTTATCAGGGTTCGAGCAGTACTTC